This T cell receptor (beta chain) was retrieved from a study of a mutant IDH1 vaccine in newly diagnosed glioma. About the study: Patients were pretreated with radiotherapy, temozolomide, or both, mostly both.

Remarks on this clone: Its antigen is undetermined.

The study's findings and limits: Across multiple MHC alleles, approximately 93% of patients had vaccine-induced responses.

The CDR3 sequence is 13 residues long. V was shortened by 4 bases and J by 0 bases, with 5 bases between the two germline ends. Germline-derived CDR1 and CDR2 are MGHDK and SYGVNS. Time point in this sample: baseline, week 1 (first vaccination visit). Documented treatment: pre-vaccination baseline after standard-of-care therapy. The protocol was immunoSEQ multiplex PCR, while the TCRdb copy is restricted to in-frame clones and leaves out a portion. The repertoire holds about 34,000 clones, around 83% seen once, with approximately 9% in the top ten. The receptor was derived from a man in his fifties or sixties with glioma. Some clones in this sample may be carry-over from other donors' samples. The chain joins TRBV25-1 to TRBJ2-3; D is unresolved. The specimen comprised peripheral blood mononuclear cells (PBMCs), sampled from a glioma patient treated with radiotherapy, temozolomide or both. The DNA of the CDR3 is TGTGCCAGCAGTGCTCCTAGCACAGATACGCAGTATTTT. This sequence encodes CASSAPSTDTQYF. Filled out from reference TRBV25-1 and TRBJ2-3, the complete variable domain reads EADIYQTPRYLVIGTGKKITLECSQTMGHDKMYWYQQDPGMELHLIHYSYGVNSTEKGDLSSESTVSRIRTEHFPLTLESARPSHTSQYLCASSAPSTDTQYFGPGTRLTVL.